This entry is about one TCR beta chain. These data are taken from a study of shared clonotypes between healthy human individuals. This CDR3 spans 15 amino acids. Germline lookup yields CDR1 SGHRS and CDR2 YFSETQ. The J segment lost 4 bases and the V segment lost 3 bases, leaving 5 bases of the junction unmatched. Profiling relied on immunoSEQ multiplex PCR, and the TCRdb table lists in-frame clones only, not all of them. The table lists 2 million to 3 million clones, 93% of them singletons. This chain connects TRBV5-1 to TRBJ2-5, with 11 positions matching TRBD2. The sequenced material came from naive CD4+ T cells from PBMCs. The subset: CD45RA+ positively selected. This receptor was obtained from a man aged 18 to 30 in good health. Some clones in this sample may be carry-over from other donors' samples. The CDR3 here is CASSYTSGGGETQYF. DNA of the CDR3: TGCGCCAGCAGCTATACTAGCGGGGGAGGAGAGACCCAGTACTTC. The entire variable domain, with the rest obtained from reference TRBV5-1 and TRBJ2-5, is as follows: KAGVTQTPRYLIKTRGQQVTLSCSPISGHRSVSWYQQTPGQGLQFLFEYFSETQRNKGNFPGRFSGRQFSNSRSEMNVSTLELGDSALYLCASSYTSGGGETQYFGPGTRLLVL.